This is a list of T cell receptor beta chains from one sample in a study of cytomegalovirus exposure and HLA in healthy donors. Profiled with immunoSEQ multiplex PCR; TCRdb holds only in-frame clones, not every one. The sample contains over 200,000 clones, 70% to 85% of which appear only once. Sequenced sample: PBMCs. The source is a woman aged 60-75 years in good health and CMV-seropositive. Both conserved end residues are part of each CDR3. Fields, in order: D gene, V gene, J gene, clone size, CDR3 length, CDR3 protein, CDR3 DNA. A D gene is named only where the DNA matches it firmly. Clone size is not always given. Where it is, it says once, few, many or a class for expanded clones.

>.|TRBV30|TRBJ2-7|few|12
CAWSRQTYEQYF
TGTGCCTGGAGCAGGCAGACCTACGAGCAGTACTTC
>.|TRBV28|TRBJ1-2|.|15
CASSPAVDRSYGYTF
TGTGCCAGCAGCCCCGCCGTGGACAGATCCTATGGCTACACCTTC
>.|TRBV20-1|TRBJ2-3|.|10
CSASLDTQYF
TGCAGTGCTAGTCTCGATACGCAGTATTTT
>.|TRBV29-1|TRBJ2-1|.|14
CSVEGQDLYNEQFF
TGCAGCGTTGAAGGACAGGACCTCTACAATGAGCAGTTCTTC
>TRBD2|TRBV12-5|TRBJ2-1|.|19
CASGFSLAGASGTVNEQFF
TGTGCTAGTGGTTTTTCGTTAGCGGGAGCTTCCGGGACGGTCAATGAGCAGTTCTTC
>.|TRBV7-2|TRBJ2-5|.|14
CASSFATSEETQYF
TGTGCCAGCAGCTTCGCGACTAGTGAAGAGACCCAGTACTTC
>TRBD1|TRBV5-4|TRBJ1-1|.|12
CASSLGTGEAFF
TGTGCCAGCAGCTTAGGGACAGGTGAAGCTTTCTTT
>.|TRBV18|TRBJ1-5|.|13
CASSPVSDQPQHF
TGTGCCAGCTCACCAGTGTCGGATCAGCCCCAGCATTTT
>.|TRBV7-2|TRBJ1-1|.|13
CASSFRFYTEAFF
TGTGCCAGCAGCTTTCGGTTCTACACTGAAGCTTTCTTT
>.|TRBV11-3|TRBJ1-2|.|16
CASSPTSLKGVDGYTF
TGTGCCAGCAGCCCGACCTCCCTTAAAGGGGTAGATGGCTACACCTTC
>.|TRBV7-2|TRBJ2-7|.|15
CASSLVASGTYEQHF
.
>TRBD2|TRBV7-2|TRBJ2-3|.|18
CASSLVAGGAMAWDTQYF
TGTGCCAGCAGCTTAGTTGCGGGGGGGGCAATGGCATGGGATACGCAGTATTTT
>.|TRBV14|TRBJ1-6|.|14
CASSLPQSNSPLHF
TGTGCCAGCAGCCTTCCACAGTCGAATTCACCCCTCCACTTT
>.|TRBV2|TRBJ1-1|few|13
CASSGPRDTEAFF
TGTGCCAGCAGCGGACCCAGGGACACTGAAGCTTTCTTT
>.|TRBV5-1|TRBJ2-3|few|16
CASSPAPGVDPDTQYF
TGCGCCAGCAGCCCGGCACCAGGGGTGGACCCAGATACGCAGTATTTT
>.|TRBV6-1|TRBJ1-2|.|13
CASSEGTAAGYTF
TGTGCCAGCAGTGAAGGGACAGCCGCAGGCTACACCTTC
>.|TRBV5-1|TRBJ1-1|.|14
CASSLEPGNTEAFF
TGCGCCAGCAGCTTGGAACCGGGTAACACTGAAGCTTTCTTT
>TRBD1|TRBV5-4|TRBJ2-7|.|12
CASSRGGPEQYF
TGTGCCAGCAGCAGAGGGGGCCCCGAGCAGTACTTC
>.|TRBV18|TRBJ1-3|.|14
CASSRQESGNTIYF
TGTGCCAGCTCACGACAGGAATCTGGAAACACCATATATTTT
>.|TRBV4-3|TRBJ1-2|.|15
CASSPNRATNYGYTF
TGCGCCAGCAGCCCCAACAGAGCAACTAACTATGGCTACACCTTC
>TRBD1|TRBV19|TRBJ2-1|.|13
CASVGQGADEQFF
TGTGCCAGTGTCGGACAGGGGGCCGATGAGCAGTTCTTC
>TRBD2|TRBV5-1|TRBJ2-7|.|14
CASSPNTGGYEQYF
TGCGCCAGCAGCCCCAACACGGGGGGGTACGAGCAGTACTTC
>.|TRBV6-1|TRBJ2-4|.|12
CASRQEGGVQYF
TGTGCCAGCAGACAGGAGGGTGGGGTCCAGTACTTC
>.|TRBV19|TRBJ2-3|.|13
CASSSGSTDTQYF
TGTGCCAGTAGTAGCGGCAGTACAGATACGCAGTATTTT
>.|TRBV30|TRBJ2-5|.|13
CAWSGGPEETQYF
TGTGCCTGGAGTGGAGGTCCCGAAGAGACCCAGTACTTC
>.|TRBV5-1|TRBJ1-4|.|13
CASSRQGREKLFF
TGCGCCAGCAGCCGGCAGGGCCGCGAAAAACTGTTTTTT
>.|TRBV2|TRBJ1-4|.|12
CASRRGSEKLFF
TGTGCCAGCCGTCGGGGGAGTGAAAAACTGTTTTTT
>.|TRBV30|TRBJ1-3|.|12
CAWRRTGNTIYF
TGTGCCTGGAGGAGGACTGGAAACACCATATATTTT
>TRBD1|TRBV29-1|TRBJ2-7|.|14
CSVVPGQGFYEQYF
TGCAGCGTTGTCCCGGGACAGGGTTTCTACGAGCAGTACTTC
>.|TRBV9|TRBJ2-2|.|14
CASSARPQNGELFF
TGTGCCAGCAGCGCTAGGCCCCAAAACGGGGAGCTGTTTTTT
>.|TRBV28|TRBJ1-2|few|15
CATVLFGTGYYGYTF
TGTGCCACCGTTCTTTTCGGGACTGGTTACTATGGCTACACCTTC
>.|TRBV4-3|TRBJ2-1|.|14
CASSHNPGDNEQFF
TGCGCCAGCAGCCATAATCCGGGAGACAATGAGCAGTTCTTC
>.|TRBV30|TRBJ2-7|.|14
CAWSVRRMGYEQYF
TGTGCCTGGAGTGTTCGGAGGATGGGCTACGAGCAGTACTTC
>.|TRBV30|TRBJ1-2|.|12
CAWSVSRYGYTF
TGTGCCTGGAGTGTAAGCCGCTATGGCTACACCTTC
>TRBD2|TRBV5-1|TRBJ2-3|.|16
CASSLFIREGSDTQYF
TGCGCCAGCAGCTTGTTTATACGGGAGGGATCAGATACGCAGTATTTT
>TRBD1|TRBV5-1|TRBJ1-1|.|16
CASRDRGGVGNTEAFF
TGCGCCAGCAGAGATCGAGGGGGCGTGGGGAACACTGAAGCTTTCTTT
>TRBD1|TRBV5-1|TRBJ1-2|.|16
CASSLDGQGPNYGYTF
TGCGCCAGCAGCTTGGACGGACAGGGGCCGAACTATGGCTACACCTTC
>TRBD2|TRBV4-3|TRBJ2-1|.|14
CASSQEVRGVEQFF
TGCGCCAGCAGCCAAGAGGTCCGGGGGGTTGAGCAGTTCTTC
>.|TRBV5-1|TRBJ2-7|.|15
CASSLRPGSSYEQYF
TGCGCCAGCAGCTTGAGGCCTGGGAGCTCCTACGAGCAGTACTTC
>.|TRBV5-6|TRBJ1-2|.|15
CASSLGQGLDYGYTF
TGTGCCAGCAGCTTGGGGCAGGGATTAGACTATGGCTACACCTTC
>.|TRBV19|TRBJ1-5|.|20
CASSIDRAGPGVYENQPQHF
TGTGCCAGTAGTATAGATCGAGCGGGACCGGGAGTCTACGAAAATCAGCCCCAGCATTTT
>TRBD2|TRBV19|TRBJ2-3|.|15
CASRMSGLAPDTQYF
TGTGCCAGTAGGATGTCGGGACTAGCCCCAGATACGCAGTATTTT
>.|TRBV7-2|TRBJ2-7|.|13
CASTGKFAYEQYF
TGTGCCAGCACCGGGAAGTTCGCCTACGAGCAGTACTTC
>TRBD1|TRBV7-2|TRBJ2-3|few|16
CASSLMGQGAGDTQYF
TGTGCCAGCAGCTTAATGGGACAGGGTGCGGGAGATACGCAGTATTTT
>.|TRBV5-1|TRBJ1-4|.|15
CASSFDRPPNEKLFF
TGCGCCAGCAGCTTCGACAGGCCCCCAAATGAAAAACTGTTTTTT
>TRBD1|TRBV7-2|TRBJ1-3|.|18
CASSLPGQPELSGNTIYF
TGTGCCAGCAGCTTACCGGGACAGCCGGAGCTCTCTGGAAACACCATATATTTT
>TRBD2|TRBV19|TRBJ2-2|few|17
CASSIVLAGGTTGELFF
TGTGCCAGTAGTATAGTACTAGCGGGAGGCACCACCGGGGAGCTGTTTTTT
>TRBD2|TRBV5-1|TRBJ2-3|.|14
CASSPERGDQSQYF
TGCGCCAGCAGCCCCGAGCGGGGGGACCAATCGCAGTATTTT
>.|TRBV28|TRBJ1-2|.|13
CASSGGANYGYTF
TGTGCCAGCAGTGGGGGGGCGAACTATGGCTACACCTTC
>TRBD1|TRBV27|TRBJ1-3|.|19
CASSLNPPRGTGSGNTIYF
TGTGCCAGCAGTTTAAATCCCCCTAGAGGGACAGGCTCTGGAAACACCATATATTTT
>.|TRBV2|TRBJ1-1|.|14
CASSVEQGDTEAFF
TGTGCCAGCAGTGTGGAACAGGGTGACACTGAAGCTTTCTTT
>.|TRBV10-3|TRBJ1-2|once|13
CATCHEGVSGYTF
TGTGCCACCTGTCATGAGGGAGTTAGTGGCTACACCTTC
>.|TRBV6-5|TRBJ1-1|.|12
CASSADSTEAFF
TGTGCCAGCAGCGCCGACAGCACTGAAGCTTTCTTT
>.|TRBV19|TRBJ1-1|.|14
CASRDQGGITEAFF
TGTGCCAGTAGGGATCAAGGGGGAATCACTGAAGCTTTCTTT